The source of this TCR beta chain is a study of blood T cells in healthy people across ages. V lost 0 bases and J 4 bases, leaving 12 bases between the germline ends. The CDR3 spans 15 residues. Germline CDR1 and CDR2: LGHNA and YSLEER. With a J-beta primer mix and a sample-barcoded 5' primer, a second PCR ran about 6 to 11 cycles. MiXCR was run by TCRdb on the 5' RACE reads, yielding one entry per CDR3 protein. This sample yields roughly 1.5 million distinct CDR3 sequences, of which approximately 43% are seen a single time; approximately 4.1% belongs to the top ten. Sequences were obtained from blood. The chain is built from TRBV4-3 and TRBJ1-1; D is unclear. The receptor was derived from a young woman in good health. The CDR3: CASSQEGRGVTEAFF. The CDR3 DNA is TGCGCCAGCAGCCAAGAAGGTCGGGGTGTCACTGAAGCTTTCTTT.